This TCR beta chain appears in the sequencing data of a study of patients and donors after allogeneic stem cell transplantation. This clonotype was counted at least ten times. TCRdb reprocessed the RT-PCR reads via MiXCR and lists one record per CDR3 protein. Among about 960,000 distinct CDR3 sequences listed, under 20% were seen once. The CDR3 length is 12 residues. Germline loops: CDR1 SQVTM, CDR2 ANQGSEA. Trimming at V came to 6 bases and at J to 0 bases, leaving 2 bases not matched to a gene. Sequencing was carried out using blood, either unsorted or a sorted T cell fraction (not recorded which). The sequence derives from a human donor who was either an allogeneic HSCT recipient or a stem cell or donor lymphocyte infusion donor (not recorded which). It is not recorded whose cells these are; they may come from a transplant donor. This chain uses TRBV29-1 with TRBJ2-7; 7 positions match TRBD1. Here the CDR3 DNA reads TGCAGCGTCGGGACAGACTCCTACGAGCAGTACTTC. As protein: CSVGTDSYEQYF.